This entry features one T cell receptor (beta chain) sequence. Its antigen is undetermined. This entry comes from a study of vaccination effects on CD4 cells after COVID-19. Whole-study findings and limits: Healthy vaccinees' vaccine-induced clones included only 1 of 255 that recognized common cold coronaviruses. Few convalescent patients and no early post-infection timepoints were included in the study.

TCRdb's table, derived via immunoSEQ multiplex PCR, lists solely in-frame clones and lacks some. The repertoire holds around 79,000 clones, around 79% seen once, with 8% to 11% in the top ten. The V gene's germline CDR1 is KGHSH and CDR2 LQKENI. The CDR3 is 13 residues long. After removal of 2 bases from V and 8 bases from J, the junction contained 2 bases not matched to a gene. Before any sequencing was done, the ViraFEST assay used viral peptide pools to expand antigen-specific CD4+ T cells. Cells that had been cultured for roughly ten days were the source of isolated CD4+ T cells. Nobody among the vaccine recipients had prior SARS-CoV-2 infection (nucleocapsid antibodies were negative). Wells containing two million PBMC each were cultured with roughly 10 IU/ml IL-2 and approximately 10 ug/ml peptides. The authors exchanged half the medium for IL-2 medium on days 3 and 7.

The chain employs TRBV18 and TRBJ2-1, with TRBD2 identical over 8 bases. The sample in question was CD4+ T cells from PBMCs cultured with SARS-CoV-2 spike peptides, obtained before COVID-19 vaccination. The receptor's source is a human donor who received a COVID-19 vaccine. The CDR3 region has the DNA TGTGCCAGCTCACCAAGAGCGGGGGATGAGCAGTTCTTC. This codes for CASSPRAGDEQFF.